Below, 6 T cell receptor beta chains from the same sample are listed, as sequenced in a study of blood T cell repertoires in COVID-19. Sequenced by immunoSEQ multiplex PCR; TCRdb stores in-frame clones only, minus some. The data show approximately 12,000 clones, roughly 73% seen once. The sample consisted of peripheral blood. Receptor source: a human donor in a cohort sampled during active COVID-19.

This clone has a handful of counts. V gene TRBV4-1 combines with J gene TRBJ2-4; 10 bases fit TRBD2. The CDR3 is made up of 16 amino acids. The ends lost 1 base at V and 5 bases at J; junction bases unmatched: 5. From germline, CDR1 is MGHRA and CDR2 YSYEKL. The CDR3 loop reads CASSQGSSGGQNIQYF. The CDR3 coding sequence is TGCGCCAGCAGCCAAGGATCTAGCGGGGGTCAAAACATTCAGTACTTC.

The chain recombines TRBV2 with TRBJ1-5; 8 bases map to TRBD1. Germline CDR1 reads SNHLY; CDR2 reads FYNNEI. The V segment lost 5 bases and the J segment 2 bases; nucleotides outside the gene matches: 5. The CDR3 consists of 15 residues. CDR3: CASSRQGIGNQPQHF. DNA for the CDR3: TGTGCCAGCAGTAGACAGGGGATCGGCAATCAGCCCCAGCATTTT.

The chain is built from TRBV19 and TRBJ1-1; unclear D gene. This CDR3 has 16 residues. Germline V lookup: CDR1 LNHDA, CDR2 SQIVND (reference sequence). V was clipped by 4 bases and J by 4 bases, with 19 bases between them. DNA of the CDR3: TGTGCCAGTAGTACCCCGGGCCGGGCAGCGGGCACTGAAGCTTTCTTT. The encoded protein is CASSTPGRAAGTEAFF.

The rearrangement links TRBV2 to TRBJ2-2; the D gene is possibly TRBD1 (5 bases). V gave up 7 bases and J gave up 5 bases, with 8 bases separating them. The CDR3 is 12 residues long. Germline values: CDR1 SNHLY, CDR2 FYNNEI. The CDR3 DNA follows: TGTGCCAGCAAAGGGGAAACCGGGGAGCTGTTTTTT. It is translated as CASKGETGELFF.

The CDR3 is CASSPRDSFSGNTIYF. CDR3 DNA: TGTGCCAGCAGCCCCCGGGACTCTTTCTCTGGAAACACCATATATTTT. The rearrangement links TRBV7-8 to TRBJ1-3, with D perhaps TRBD1 (5 bases). Germline CDR1 and CDR2: SGHVS and FQNEAQ. The CDR3 is 16 amino acids. Trimming removed 5 bases from V and 0 bases from J, with 14 bases in between. Together with reference TRBV7-8 and TRBJ1-3, the CDR3 gives the full variable domain: GAGVSQSPRYKVAKRGQDVALRCDPISGHVSLFWYQQALGQGPEFLTYFQNEAQLDKSGLPSDRFFAERPEGSVSTLKIQRTQQEDSAVYLCASSPRDSFSGNTIYFGEGSWLTVV.

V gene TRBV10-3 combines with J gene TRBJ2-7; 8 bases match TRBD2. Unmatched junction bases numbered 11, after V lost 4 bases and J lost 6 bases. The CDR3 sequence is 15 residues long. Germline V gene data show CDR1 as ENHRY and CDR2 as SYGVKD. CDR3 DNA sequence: TGTGCCATCAGTGGCGGGTTAGCGGGGTCCGCCGAGCAGTACTTC. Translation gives CAISGGLAGSAEQYF.